A selection of T cell receptor beta chains follows, all from one sample in a study of early T cells in non-severe SARS-CoV-2 infection. TCRdb independently ran MiXCR on the 5' RACE reads; one entry per CDR3 protein. The sample yields roughly 30,000 distinct CDR3 sequences, 4.5% to 6.5% seen once. The sequencing sample was made of whole blood. These receptor sequences come from an adult who was a healthcare worker with PCR-confirmed SARS-CoV-2 infection or an uninfected control (not recorded which). Both conserved end residues are part of each CDR3. D genes are given only for firm matches. Where a row states a size, it is once, few, many or the class of an expanded clone; other rows omit it.

CSAPSQLNTEAFF TGCAGTGCCCCCAGCCAATTGAACACTGAAGCTTTCTTT TRBJ1-1 TRBV20-1 . few
CAAGQAATNEKLFF TGTGCCGCAGGACAGGCGGCAACTAATGAAAAACTGTTTTTT TRBJ1-4 TRBV28 TRBD1 many
CASSRDREETQYF TGTGCCAGCAGCCGGGACAGGGAAGAGACCCAGTACTTC TRBJ2-5 TRBV4-2 TRBD1 many
CASQRGHLYEQYF TGTGCCAGCCAACGCGGACACCTCTACGAGCAGTACTTC TRBJ2-7 TRBV19 . few
CASSLETDGPYEQYF TGCGCCAGCAGCCTGGAGACAGACGGACCCTACGAGCAGTACTTC TRBJ2-7 TRBV5-1 . many
CSVRVMNTEAFF TGCAGTGTCCGGGTTATGAACACTGAAGCTTTCTTT TRBJ1-1 TRBV20-1 . many
CASRAGTGESGTDTQYF TGTGCCAGCAGGGCCGGGACAGGGGAATCTGGCACAGATACGCAGTATTTT TRBJ2-3 TRBV2 TRBD1 few
CASSFMYGTAFF TGTGCCAGCAGCTTTATGTACGGGACGGCTTTCTTT TRBJ1-1 TRBV5-8 . many
CASSQVTGETYEQYF TGTGCCAGCAGCCAAGTAACAGGAGAAACCTACGAGCAGTACTTC TRBJ2-7 TRBV3-2 . few
CAARPGQGQDTQYF TGTGCCGCTAGACCGGGACAGGGACAAGATACGCAGTATTTT TRBJ2-3 TRBV10-3 TRBD1 many
CASSLGQGLETQYF TGTGCCAGCAGTTTGGGACAGGGGCTGGAGACCCAGTACTTC TRBJ2-5 TRBV28 TRBD1 .
CASHRVGAFKGGYTF TGTGCCTCCCACAGGGTAGGGGCTTTTAAAGGTGGCTACACCTTC TRBJ1-2 TRBV30 . many
CSAKGQLNDGYTF TGCAGTGCTAAAGGACAGCTCAACGATGGCTACACCTTC TRBJ1-2 TRBV20-1 . many
CASSQTSGANVLTF TGTGCCAGCTCACAGACATCTGGGGCCAACGTCCTGACTTTC TRBJ2-6 TRBV18 . many
CASSPLATSGRPTDTQYF TGTGCCAGCAGCCCACTAGCCACTAGCGGGAGGCCCACAGATACGCAGTATTTT TRBJ2-3 TRBV6-6 TRBD2 .
CASSSRRGPQHF TGTGCCAGCAGTTCAAGGCGGGGGCCCCAGCATTTT TRBJ1-5 TRBV12-3/TRBV12-4 . .
CASSLSQRARAEAFF TGTGCCAGCAGTTTATCGCAACGGGCGAGGGCTGAAGCTTTCTTT TRBJ1-1 TRBV27 . many
CATSRGPGELFF TGTGCCACCAGCAGAGGCCCCGGGGAGCTGTTTTTT TRBJ2-2 TRBV15 . .
CSARDPGGSGQYF TGCAGTGCTAGAGATCCGGGGGGTTCAGGGCAGTATTTT TRBJ2-3 TRBV20-1 TRBD2 many
CASSRAGVESEQFF TGTGCCAGTAGTAGGGCGGGAGTAGAGAGTGAGCAGTTCTTC TRBJ2-1 TRBV19 TRBD2 many
CASSYSLTGPGEKLFF TGTGCCAGCAGTTACTCGCTGACAGGCCCCGGGGAAAAACTGTTTTTT TRBJ1-4 TRBV6-6 . large
CASSLAADSPTDTQYF TGCGCCAGCAGCTTGGCCGCGGACTCTCCCACAGATACGCAGTATTTT TRBJ2-3 TRBV5-1 . few
CAISEAGTSGRHEQFF TGTGCCATCAGTGAGGCCGGGACTAGCGGGCGGCATGAGCAGTTCTTC TRBJ2-1 TRBV10-3 TRBD2 few
CASSLLSGNEQFF TGCGCCAGCAGCTTGTTATCCGGGAATGAGCAGTTCTTC TRBJ2-1 TRBV5-1 . few
CSVEASRPRTSGRGNTGELFF TGCAGCGTTGAAGCGTCCCGACCTAGGACTAGCGGGAGGGGGAACACCGGGGAGCTGTTTTTT TRBJ2-2 TRBV29-1 TRBD2 few
CASSAVTTNEKLFF TGTGCCAGCAGTGCGGTTACAACTAATGAAAAACTGTTTTTT TRBJ1-4 TRBV2 . .
CSASDSGNTEAFF TGCAGTGCTAGTGACAGTGGGAACACTGAAGCTTTCTTT TRBJ1-1 TRBV20-1 . .
CSSVEQRNTGELFF TGCAGCTCCGTGGAACAGAGGAACACCGGGGAGCTGTTTTTT TRBJ2-2 TRBV20-1 . few
CATARNTEAFF TGTGCCACCGCGAGGAACACTGAAGCTTTCTTT TRBJ1-1 TRBV28 . many
CASGTGRNQPQHF TGTGCCAGCGGGACAGGTCGAAATCAGCCCCAGCATTTT TRBJ1-5 TRBV6-5 TRBD1 many
CASSPGTGAGNTIYF TGTGCCAGCAGCCCAGGGACAGGGGCTGGAAACACCATATATTTT TRBJ1-3 TRBV7-2 TRBD1 many
CASSQEQGDSPLHF TGCGCCAGCAGCCAAGAACAGGGGGATTCACCCCTCCACTTT TRBJ1-6 TRBV4-1 TRBD1 .
CSARAKGGQFLGYTF TGCAGTGCTAGAGCTAAGGGGGGACAGTTCCTCGGCTACACCTTC TRBJ1-2 TRBV20-1 TRBD1 few
CSAEKSGIVPYEQYF TGCAGTGCCGAGAAATCCGGGATTGTTCCCTACGAGCAGTACTTC TRBJ2-7 TRBV20-1 . many
CASSSSGRFYNEQFF TGTGCCAGCAGCTCTAGCGGGAGATTCTACAATGAGCAGTTCTTC TRBJ2-1 TRBV7-9 TRBD2 many
CASSQAGTSGKETQYF TGTGCCAGCAGCCAAGCTGGGACTAGCGGGAAGGAGACCCAGTACTTC TRBJ2-5 TRBV3-1 TRBD2 many
CASSSLTTYEQYF TGTGCCAGCAGCTCACTGACAACCTACGAGCAGTACTTC TRBJ2-7 TRBV7-9 . many
CASSQLRTNYVF TGTGCCAGCAGCCAGCTTCGGACAAACTACGTGTTC TRBJ2-7 TRBV3-1 . many
CSARDDGRADTQYF TGCAGTGCTAGGGACGATGGGCGGGCAGATACGCAGTATTTT TRBJ2-3 TRBV20-1 . many
CAWITPYTEAFF TGTGCCTGGATAACCCCGTACACTGAAGCTTTCTTT TRBJ1-1 TRBV30 . many
CASSQDTGKSGQYF TGTGCCAGCAGTCAGGATACTGGGAAGTCCGGGCAGTACTTC TRBJ2-7 TRBV7-9 . many
CASSFRGGTSGYTF TGTGCCAGCAGTTTTCGCGGGGGCACGAGTGGCTACACCTTC TRBJ1-2 TRBV27 . many
CASRERGGDYLLLDEQFF TGTGCCAGCAGGGAAAGGGGAGGGGACTACTTACTCCTGGATGAGCAGTTCTTC TRBJ2-1 TRBV2 TRBD2 many
CASSQQHPWVFF TGCGCCAGCAGCCAACAACACCCCTGGGTGTTTTTT TRBJ1-4 TRBV4-1 . medium-sized
CASSLGGAGSATEQYF TGTGCCAGCAGCTTAGGAGGAGCGGGAAGCGCTACGGAGCAGTACTTC TRBJ2-7 TRBV7-2 TRBD2 .
CASSESGQGGYEQYF TGCGCCAGCAGTGAGTCCGGACAGGGTGGTTACGAGCAGTACTTC TRBJ2-7 TRBV10-2 TRBD1 many
CASILGHYIAGPTYEQYF TGTGCCAGCATCCTGGGCCACTATATAGCGGGGCCTACCTACGAGCAGTACTTC TRBJ2-7 TRBV21-1 . few
CAISDPGGPDEQFF TGTGCCATCAGTGATCCCGGAGGGCCGGATGAGCAGTTCTTC TRBJ2-1 TRBV10-3 . few
CASRGQGGRAEAFF TGCGCCAGCAGAGGACAGGGAGGGAGGGCTGAAGCTTTCTTT TRBJ1-1 TRBV5-1 TRBD1 many
CAWTKAKNIQYF TGTGCCTGGACTAAAGCCAAAAACATTCAGTACTTC TRBJ2-4 TRBV30 . many
CSAPDVSGRAADTQYF TGCAGTGCTCCTGACGTTAGCGGGAGGGCCGCAGATACGCAGTATTTT TRBJ2-3 TRBV20-1 TRBD2 many
CATSELNTEAFF TGTGCCACCAGTGAGCTGAACACTGAAGCTTTCTTT TRBJ1-1 TRBV7-9 . many
CASSSGLAGVVETQYF TGTGCCAGCAGCTCTGGACTAGCGGGAGTCGTAGAGACCCAGTACTTC TRBJ2-5 TRBV7-2 TRBD2 .
CASRRQDGRYTF TGTGCCAGCAGAAGACAGGACGGGCGCTACACCTTC TRBJ1-2 TRBV2 . many
CASSDSGSSYEQYF TGTGCCAGCAGCGACAGCGGGAGCTCCTACGAGCAGTACTTC TRBJ2-7 TRBV3-1 TRBD2 many
CAWSETSFYGYTF TGTGCCTGGAGTGAAACATCGTTCTATGGCTACACCTTC TRBJ1-2 TRBV30 . few
CASSWGLAKETQYF TGTGCCAGCAGTTGGGGACTAGCGAAAGAGACCCAGTACTTC TRBJ2-5 TRBV28 TRBD2 many
CASRRRGVSGNTIYF TGTGCCAGCAGACGTAGGGGGGTCTCTGGAAACACCATATATTTT TRBJ1-3 TRBV12-3/TRBV12-4 . many
CASSSGLAPYEQYF TGCGCCAGCAGCTCAGGACTAGCGCCCTACGAGCAGTACTTC TRBJ2-7 TRBV5-1 TRBD2 few